This TCR beta chain was observed in a study of beta chain features in type 1 diabetes. This clone has just a few counts. Its antigen is unknown. General study findings and limits: Moderate yet significant TCRB CDR3 shortening was seen in Type 1 diabetes patients in all four CD4+ subsets.

The sequenced template was cDNA made from the entire isolated RNA. The repertoire was sequenced with immunoSEQ multiplex PCR; TCRdb's copy has only in-frame clones and lacks some. This sample has about 180,000 clones; 6.5% to 8.5% occur once, and the top ten carry roughly 0.5%. Unmatched junction bases numbered 9, after V lost 7 bases and J lost 6 bases. Germline CDR1 and CDR2: GTSNPN and SVGIG (reference sequence). The CDR3 is 13 residues long. The sequence derives from a man aged 18 to 30 with type 1 diabetes. Sequenced: central memory CD4+ T cells from blood. The chain carries TRBV30 and TRBJ1-1; 9 nucleotides line up with TRBD1. The DNA of the CDR3 is TGTGCCTTATGGACAGGGGAACGCGCTGAAGCTTTCTTT. It yields the protein CALWTGERAEAFF.